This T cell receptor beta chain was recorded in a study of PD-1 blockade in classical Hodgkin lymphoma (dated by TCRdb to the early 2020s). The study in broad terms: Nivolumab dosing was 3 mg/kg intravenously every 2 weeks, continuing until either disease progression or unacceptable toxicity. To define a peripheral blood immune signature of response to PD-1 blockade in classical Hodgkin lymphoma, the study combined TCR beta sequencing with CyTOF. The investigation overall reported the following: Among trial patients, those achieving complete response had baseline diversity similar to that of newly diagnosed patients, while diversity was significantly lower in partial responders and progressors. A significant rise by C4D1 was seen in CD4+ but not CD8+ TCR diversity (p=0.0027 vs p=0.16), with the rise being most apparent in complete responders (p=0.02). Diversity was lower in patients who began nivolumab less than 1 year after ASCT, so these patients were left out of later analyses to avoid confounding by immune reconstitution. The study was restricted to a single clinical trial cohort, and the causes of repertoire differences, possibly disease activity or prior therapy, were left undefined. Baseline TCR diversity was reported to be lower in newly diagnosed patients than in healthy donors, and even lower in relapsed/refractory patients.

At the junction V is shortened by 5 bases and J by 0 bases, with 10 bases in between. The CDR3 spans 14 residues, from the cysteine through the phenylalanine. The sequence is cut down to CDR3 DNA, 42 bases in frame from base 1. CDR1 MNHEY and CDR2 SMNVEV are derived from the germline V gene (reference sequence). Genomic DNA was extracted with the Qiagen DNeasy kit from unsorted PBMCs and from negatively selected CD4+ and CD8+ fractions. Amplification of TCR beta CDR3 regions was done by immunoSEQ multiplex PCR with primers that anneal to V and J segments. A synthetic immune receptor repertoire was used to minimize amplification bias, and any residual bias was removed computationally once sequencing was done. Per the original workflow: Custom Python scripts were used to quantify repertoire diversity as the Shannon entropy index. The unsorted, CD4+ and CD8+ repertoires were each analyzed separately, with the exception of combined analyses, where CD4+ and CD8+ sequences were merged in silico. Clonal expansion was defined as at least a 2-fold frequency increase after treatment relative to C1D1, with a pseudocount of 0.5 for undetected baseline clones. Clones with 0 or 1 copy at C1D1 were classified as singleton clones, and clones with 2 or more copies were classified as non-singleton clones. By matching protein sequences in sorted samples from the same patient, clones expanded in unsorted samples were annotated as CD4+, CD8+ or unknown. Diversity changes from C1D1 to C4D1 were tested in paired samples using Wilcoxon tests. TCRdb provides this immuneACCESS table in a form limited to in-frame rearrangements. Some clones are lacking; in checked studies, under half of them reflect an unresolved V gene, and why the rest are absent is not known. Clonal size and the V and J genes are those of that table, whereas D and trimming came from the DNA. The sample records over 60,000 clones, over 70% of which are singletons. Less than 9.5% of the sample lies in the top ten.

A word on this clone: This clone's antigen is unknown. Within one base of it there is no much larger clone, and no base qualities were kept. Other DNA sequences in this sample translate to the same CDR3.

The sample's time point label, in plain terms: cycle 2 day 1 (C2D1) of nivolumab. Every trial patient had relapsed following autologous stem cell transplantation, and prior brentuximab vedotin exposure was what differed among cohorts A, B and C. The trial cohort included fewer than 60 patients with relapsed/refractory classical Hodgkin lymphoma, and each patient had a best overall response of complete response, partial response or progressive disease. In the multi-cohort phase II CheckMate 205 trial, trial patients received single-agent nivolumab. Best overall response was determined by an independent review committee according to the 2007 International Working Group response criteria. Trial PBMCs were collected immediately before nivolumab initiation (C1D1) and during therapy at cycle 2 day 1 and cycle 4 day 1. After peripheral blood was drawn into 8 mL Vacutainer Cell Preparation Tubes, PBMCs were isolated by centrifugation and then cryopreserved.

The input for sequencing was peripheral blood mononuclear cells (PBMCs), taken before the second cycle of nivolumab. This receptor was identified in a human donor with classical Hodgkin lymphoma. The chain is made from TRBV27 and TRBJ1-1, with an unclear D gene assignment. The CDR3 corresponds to CASSSAELNTEAFF. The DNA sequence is TGTGCCAGCAGTAGTGCAGAACTGAACACTGAAGCTTTCTTT.